Shown below are 4 T cell receptor beta chains from a single sample sequenced in a study of blood T cell repertoires in COVID-19. Profiling relied on immunoSEQ multiplex PCR, and the TCRdb table lists in-frame clones only, not all of them. The sample gives 71,000 or so clones, around nine tenths of which show up once; 5% to 6.5% is in the top ten. Sequenced material: peripheral blood. The receptor source for this set is a woman aged 18-29 years with acute or convalescent COVID-19.

J is TRBJ2-1 and V is TRBV9; 9 bases line up with TRBD2. Trimming removed 0 bases from V and 7 bases from J; junction bases left unmatched: 5. Germline CDR1 and CDR2: SGDLS and YYNGEE. The CDR3 is 15 amino acids. Here the CDR3 reads CASSVAGGRGNEQFF. The CDR3 coding sequence is TGTGCCAGCAGCGTAGCTGGCGGGAGGGGGAATGAGCAGTTCTTC.

The count of this clone is one. The V gene is TRBV30, the J gene TRBJ1-4; D is unclear. V gave up 4 bases and J gave up 0 bases, with 18 bases separating them. The germline gives CDR1 GTSNPN, CDR2 SVGIG (reference sequence). The CDR3 has 17 residues. In DNA, the CDR3 is TGTGCCTGGACCAGGACTACGACCGCCGCAACTAATGAAAAACTGTTTTTT. Translation: CAWTRTTTAATNEKLFF.

The chain carries TRBV6-5 and TRBJ2-1, with D tentatively TRBD2 (5 bases). V was cut by 2 bases and J by 5 bases, with 10 bases left in between. The CDR3 extends over 14 amino acids. Per germline, CDR1 MNHEY and CDR2 SVGAGI. The CDR3 DNA reads TGTGCCAGCAGTTACGGAGGTCCGGACAATGAGCAGTTCTTC. Translation gives CASSYGGPDNEQFF.

This chain links TRBV7-2 with TRBJ1-2; D might be TRBD1 (6 bases). Trimming took off 1 base at V and 5 bases at J, with 20 bases between the two ends. Per germline, CDR1 SGHTA and CDR2 FQGNSA. The CDR3 loop spans 17 amino acids. The DNA for the CDR3 is TGTGCCAGCAGCTTAGGCTCAGGGGAGTCGGCTATTTATGGCTACACCTTC. This gives the protein CASSLGSGESAIYGYTF.